This TCR beta chain was found in a study of blood T cell repertoires in COVID-19 (dated by TCRdb to the early 2020s). Background for the entire study: Samples from collaborators originated in the United States, Italy and Spain and spanned both the acute and convalescent phases of COVID-19. The prospective study material was composed of cDNA or gDNA derived from T cells, B-cell-depleted T cells, or PBMCs. Subjects who had been exposed to COVID-19, were actively infected with it, or had recovered from it provided the deeply sampled blood TCRbeta repertoires that made up the dataset. A freely available public database, intended as a resource for researchers studying the immune response to SARS-CoV-2, is where the repertoires were released. Samples came from the ongoing ImmuneRACE study (first 160 participants) plus 1,254 subjects from 6 global collaborators. A de-identified subject ID, COVID-19 status, age in years and sex were almost always included in the sample metadata. Where HLA class I and class II types were available, the types were taken from metadata supplied by the sample provider, not from assay-based typing. Overall study results and their limits: The quantity of clinical and demographic metadata differed by source and by participant and was supplied without curation.

TCRbeta CDR3 regions were amplified from genomic DNA by means of the immunoSEQ Assay, a bias-controlled multiplex PCR. As for how the authors treated the data: Within the assay, amplification of reference gene primers was used to estimate how many nucleated cells each sample contained. To quantify the absolute abundance of each unique TCRbeta CDR3 rearrangement, sequence reads were collapsed and filtered. For each sample, productive Simpson clonality was calculated by taking the square root of Simpson's diversity index across productive rearrangements. TCRdb took over this immuneACCESS table, retaining in-frame rearrangements with V and J assigned. Such tables are incomplete; in checked studies, under half of the missing clones stem from an unresolved V gene, and the remainder is unexplained. The V and J calls and clone size come from that table; D and trimming were worked out from the DNA. Recorded for this sample are 170,000 or so clones; approximately 86% of them occurred a single time. The top ten hold over 7% of the sample.

Collaborating institutions collected whole blood in K2EDTA tubes following their own protocols. Collaborator samples were shipped for TCRbeta analysis as frozen whole blood, isolated PBMCs, or DNA extracted from either sample type. Remarks on this clone: The antigen it recognizes is unknown. It has no much larger one-base neighbor in the sample; base qualities were not kept.

From the cysteine through the phenylalanine, the CDR3 covers 14 amino acids. The DNA shown is the 42-base CDR3, in frame from base 1. The V end loses 4 bases and the J end loses 5 bases, and a stretch of 13 bases separates them. In the germline V gene, CDR1 corresponds to SGHRS and CDR2 to YFSETQ. Sequencing was performed on peripheral blood. The chain uses TRBV5-1 and TRBJ1-5; a weak D assignment points to TRBD1 (5 bases agree). This receptor was identified in a man between 45 and 60 years old with active or convalescent COVID-19. At the DNA level, the sequence is TGCGCCAGCAGCCCGGAAGCGGGGGATCAGCCCCAGCATTTT. Its protein is CASSPEAGDQPQHF. With the rest looked up from the reference TRBV5-1 and TRBJ1-5 genes rather than sequenced, the full variable domain is KAGVTQTPRYLIKTRGQQVTLSCSPISGHRSVSWYQQTPGQGLQFLFEYFSETQRNKGNFPGRFSGRQFSNSRSEMNVSTLELGDSALYLCASSPEAGDQPQHFGDGTRLSIL.